What follows is one TCR beta chain and its context. The sample holds a few counts of this clone. The antigen this receptor binds is unknown. Per-base quality was not reported, and no clone a single base away is much larger than it. This specimen belongs to a study of blood T cell repertoires in COVID-19 (dated by TCRdb to between 2020 and 2021). Some background on the complete study: The collaborator samples originated in the United States, Italy and Spain and spanned the acute and convalescent phases of COVID-19. The sample metadata nearly always contained a de-identified subject ID, COVID-19 status, age in years and sex. Deeply sampled blood TCRbeta repertoires from subjects exposed to, actively infected with, or recovered from COVID-19 were included in the dataset. The material from the prospective study consisted of cDNA or gDNA derived from T cells, B-cell-depleted T cells, or PBMCs. Where available, HLA class I and class II types were obtained from metadata supplied by the sample provider rather than from assay-based typing. Samples were obtained from the ongoing ImmuneRACE study (first 160 participants) and from about 1,300 subjects provided by 6 global collaborators. The repertoires were made available in a free public database intended to serve as a resource for research on the immune response to SARS-CoV-2. Summary of the overall study and its limitations: The amount of clinical and demographic metadata varied by source and participant and was provided uncurated.

Each collaborating institution followed its own protocols to collect whole blood in K2EDTA tubes. For TCRbeta analysis, collaborators shipped samples as frozen whole blood, isolated PBMCs, or DNA extracted from either of those sample types. Including cysteine and phenylalanine, the CDR3 has 14 amino acids. Only CDR3 DNA is held: 42 bases, read in frame from base 1. The germline V gene encodes CDR1 SGHDN and CDR2 FVKESK. Trimming costs V 1 base and J 5 bases, and their ends lie 10 bases apart. TCRbeta CDR3 regions were amplified from genomic DNA using the immunoSEQ Assay, a bias-controlled multiplex PCR. The source study handled its data this way. The number of nucleated cells in each sample was estimated from the amplification of reference gene primers within the assay. To quantify the absolute abundance of each unique TCRbeta CDR3 rearrangement, sequence reads were collapsed and filtered. For each sample, productive Simpson clonality was calculated as the square root of Simpson's diversity index over productive rearrangements. This immuneACCESS table, as held by TCRdb, lists in-frame sequences with V and J called but not all clones. Of the missing ones, under half trace to an unresolved V gene in checked studies; the others have no known cause. V, J and clone size are taken as reported in that table, and D and trimming were inferred from the DNA itself. Across this sample there are about 210,000 clones, with 80% seen only once. The biggest ten clones account for around 6.9% of the sample.

The rearrangement combines TRBV14 with TRBJ2-3; the D gene is perhaps TRBD2, from 5 matching bases. This TCR was recovered from a man aged 60-69 years with acute or convalescent COVID-19. Sequencing was carried out using peripheral blood. In nucleotide form, the sequence is TGTGCCAGCAGCCAAGTCGGCGGAGGAGATACGCAGTATTTT. Its translation is CASSQVGGGDTQYF.